The clone carrying this T cell receptor beta chain was found a few times. Its antigen is unknown. The source of the sample is a study of T-cell reconstitution after alpha-beta-depleted transplantation in children. CDR1 and CDR2 (germline): SGHRS, YFSETQ. The length of the CDR3 is 14 residues. The junction had 7 bases not matched to a gene; V was cut back by 4 bases and J by 4 bases. Unique molecular identifiers tagged the TCRbeta library. TCRdb fed the PCR reads into MiXCR, producing one record per CDR3 protein. The table records about 580,000 distinct CDR3 sequences, 27% of them present only once. Findings and limits, study-wide: When one year had passed after transplant, most T-cell counts and diversity came from newly produced T cells. Expanded graft clones numbering several hundred reportedly gave rise to alpha-beta T cells about two months after transplant. Surviving recipient cells, namely T cells and thymic progenitors, were the source of high day-60 TCRbeta diversity in some patients.

The sequenced sample was PBMCs, obtained before TCRalphabeta/CD19-depleted stem cell transplant. The TCR comes from a boy in the first two years of life with Wiskott-Aldrich syndrome, due to receive a stem cell transplant. This sequence joins TRBV5-1 and TRBJ2-7, with 8 bases identical to TRBD1. The DNA for the CDR3 is TGCGCCAGCAGCACCGGACAGGGTGGGTACGAGCAGTACTTC. Protein sequence: CASSTGQGGYEQYF.